The T cell receptor (beta chain) described here comes from a study of T cell responses to AZD1222 COVID-19 vaccine. Notes on the study in general: A mostly white British donor set with more females was recruited, and clonal diversity was possibly underestimated.

V lost 2 bases and J 2 bases, leaving 10 bases between the germline ends. CDR1 is MNHEY and CDR2 is SMNVEV in the germline V gene (reference sequence). The CDR3 is 14 residues long. Only one count was recorded for this clone. As yet, its antigen is unknown. Produced via immunoSEQ multiplex PCR; TCRdb's table is partial and in-frame only. The sample shows 150,000 to 160,000 clones, around 87% of them seen only once. This sequence was found in an adult who received the AZD1222 COVID-19 vaccine. The starting material was peripheral blood, obtained 28 days after the second AZD1222 dose. The chain combines TRBV27 with TRBJ2-7; the D gene is possibly TRBD2 (5 bases). As DNA, the CDR3 is TGTGCCAGCAGTTTAACCGGACTCCCCTACGAGCAGTACTTC. This translates into CASSLTGLPYEQYF.